The 13 T cell receptor beta chains given below trace back to one sample, sequenced in a study of cytomegalovirus exposure and HLA in healthy donors. Primers for the PCR totalled 60 Vbeta and 13 Jbeta. TCRdb keeps only in-frame clones here, not all; method: immunoSEQ multiplex PCR. The data hold more than 95,000 clones, with 64% observed a single time. The sequencing sample was made of PBMCs. The receptors were gathered from a man aged 55 to 69 in good health and CMV-seronegative.

The chain combines TRBV6-5 with TRBJ1-2; D may be TRBD1 (5 bases). Per the germline V gene, CDR1 is MNHEY and CDR2 is SVGAGI. Between the trimmed V and J ends, which lost 6 bases and 1 base, there was a span of 12 bases. This CDR3 is built from 14 residues. The chain's CDR3 is CASRGGADNYGYTF. The CDR3 region has the DNA TGTGCCAGCAGAGGAGGGGCCGATAACTATGGCTACACCTTC.

The V and J genes are TRBV6-5 and TRBJ2-7; TRBD2 matches at 9 bases. V lost 6 bases, J lost 6 bases, and 9 bases stayed unmatched. Germline V gives CDR1 MNHEY, CDR2 SVGAGI. The CDR3 runs 14 residues. CDR3 bases: TGTGCCAGCAGGGCCGGGACTAGCCCTCCCGAGCAGTACTTC. This codes for CASRAGTSPPEQYF.

The CDR3 sequence: CASSSLGVSMNTEAFF. In DNA form, the CDR3 reads TGTGCCAGCAGTTCGTTAGGGGTTTCCATGAACACTGAAGCTTTCTTT. The chain couples TRBV6-5 to TRBJ1-1, with TRBD1 as a possible D gene (5 bases). The germline V gene encodes CDR1 MNHEY and CDR2 SVGAGI. The CDR3 is made up of 16 amino acids. The V end lost 4 bases, the J end lost 0 bases, and 15 bases lay between the germline ends.

This rearrangement joins TRBV7-9 to TRBJ2-2, with 14 bases fitting TRBD2. J gave up 8 bases and V 5 bases, and 7 bases lay outside the gene matches. The CDR3 loop spans 16 amino acids. Germline lookup yields CDR1 SEHNR and CDR2 FQNEAQ (reference sequence). Here the CDR3 DNA reads TGTGCCAGCAGCCGAGGGACTAGCGGGAGAAATGGGGAGCTGTTTTTT. Protein product: CASSRGTSGRNGELFF.

The V call is TRBV9, the J call TRBJ2-5; D remains ambiguous. The CDR3 sequence is 13 residues long. Germline V gene data show CDR1 as SGDLS and CDR2 as YYNGEE. The V gene lost 4 bases and the J gene lost 2 bases, with 9 bases spanning the gap. CDR3 nucleotides: TGTGCCAGCAGCACCCTATTACAAGAGACCCAGTACTTC. It is translated as CASSTLLQETQYF.

The chain uses TRBV19 and TRBJ1-4; perhaps TRBD1 as D (6 bases). V lost 3 bases to trimming and J lost 7 bases, with 15 bases between them. This CDR3 region has 15 residues. Germline V gene lookup returns CDR1 LNHDA and CDR2 SQIVND (reference sequence). CDR3 region: CASSIWGQGSEKLFF. In nucleotides, the CDR3 is TGTGCCAGTAGTATTTGGGGGCAGGGTTCTGAAAAACTGTTTTTT.

This clone was observed a handful of times. The J gene is TRBJ2-5, the V gene TRBV28; TRBD2 is a possible D gene (6 bases). Looked up from germline, CDR1 is MDHEN and CDR2 is SYDVKM. Trimming pared 6 bases from V and 2 bases from J, leaving 13 bases between. The CDR3 totals 14 residues. The CDR3 DNA sequence: TGTGCCAGCAGCCCAGGAGGGCCTCAAGAGACCCAGTACTTC. Residues: CASSPGGPQETQYF.

The rearrangement links TRBV6-6 to TRBJ1-1, with unresolved D. The CDR3 runs to 13 residues. Germline-derived CDR1 and CDR2 are MNHNY and SVGAGI (reference sequence). The ends were cut back, 5 bases at V and 1 base at J, with 8 bases in the middle. The DNA of the CDR3 is TGTGCCAGCAGTGTAGGAGCGAACACTGAAGCTTTCTTT. This translates into CASSVGANTEAFF.

This chain joins TRBV10-3 and TRBJ1-6; no clear D. This CDR3 comprises 18 residues. Germline CDR1 reads ENHRY; CDR2 reads SYGVKD. Trimming took 2 bases from V and 9 from J, leaving 23 bases between them. The CDR3 sequence is CAISESSVSSPESSPLHF. CDR3 nucleotides: TGTGCCATCAGTGAGAGTAGCGTCTCCTCCCCGGAGAGTTCACCCCTCCACTTT.

To note about this clone: At one end, the junction sequence differs from germline, possibly due to a read error. The chain uses TRBV7-9 and TRBJ1-1; TRBD1 might be the D (6 bases). The CDR3 contains 15 residues. Germline V lookup: CDR1 SEHNR, CDR2 FQNEAQ (reference sequence). Here the CDR3 reads CSSSLVIQGFTEAFF. As DNA, the CDR3 is TGTTCCAGCAGTCTTGTTATCCAGGGGTTCACTGAAGCTTTCTTT.

V and J are TRBV27 and TRBJ1-5, with D possibly being TRBD1 (6 bases). V lost 7 bases, J lost 9 bases, and 22 bases lay in between. The CDR3 spans 15 residues. Germline V gene data show CDR1 as MNHEY and CDR2 as SMNVEV (reference sequence). The CDR3 sequence: CASTPDRSYGGPQHF. The CDR3 DNA sequence: TGTGCCAGCACACCTGACAGGTCCTACGGTGGGCCCCAGCATTTT.

The chain joins TRBV6-5 to TRBJ1-5; TRBD1 aligns across 7 bases. The trim removed 6 bases at V and 9 bases at J, leaving 5 bases unmatched. Germline V gene data show CDR1 as MNHEY and CDR2 as SVGAGI. This CDR3 has 12 residues. CDR3 in amino acids: CASSGGGGPQHF. CDR3 DNA sequence: TGTGCCAGCAGCGGAGGGGGCGGGCCCCAGCATTTT.

CDR3 residues: CASSLGFGGRSGANVLTF. In DNA, the CDR3 is TGTGCCAGCAGCTTGGGGTTCGGAGGCCGTTCTGGGGCCAACGTCCTGACTTTC. This sequence joins TRBV5-8 and TRBJ2-6; D perhaps matches TRBD2 (5 bases). CDR1 is SGHTS, CDR2 YDEGEE, per germline. The CDR3 extends over 18 amino acids. The V end lost 0 bases, the J end lost 1 base, and 14 bases lay between the germline ends.